The rows below give T cell receptor beta chains drawn from one sample of a study of radiation and T cells in renal cell carcinoma. Method: immunoSEQ multiplex PCR; TCRdb's copy keeps in-frame clones and lacks some. The data hold around 74,000 clones, with less than 85% observed a single time. The material was blood, obtained from a patient whose treatment included radiotherapy and nephrectomy. The receptors come from a woman aged 55-69 years with renal cell carcinoma. The conserved cysteine and the conserved F or W are not part of the CDR3 here. The order of the fields is CDR3 protein, V gene, J gene.

ASSTGGGTNEKLF,TRBV2,TRBJ1-4
ASSEGDRSTDTQY,TRBV6-4,TRBJ2-3
ASSLPRDRDTPYEQY,TRBV5-1,TRBJ2-7
ASRRTDADTEAF,TRBV6-1,TRBJ1-1
ASSAGIWGNQPQH,TRBV7-9,TRBJ1-5
ASSPRLGEGDTQY,TRBV14,TRBJ2-3
ASSLGGTSGSYEQY,TRBV5-1,TRBJ2-7
ASSLMAPGSTDTQY,TRBV7-3,TRBJ2-3
ASRTGSSYNSPLH,TRBV2,TRBJ1-6
ASSLPTGSGNNEQF,TRBV28,TRBJ2-1
ASSLLKRGYT,TRBV28,TRBJ1-2
ASSFMGAEAF,TRBV28,TRBJ1-1
ASSLDQGRGELF,TRBV7-2,TRBJ2-2
ASSPTGKAQY,TRBV5-4,TRBJ2-3
ASSQAGSNEQF,TRBV4-1,TRBJ2-1
ASSGDSYEQY,TRBV9,TRBJ2-7
ASTQVGRGEQY,TRBV2,TRBJ2-7
SVQMDRTGELF,TRBV29-1,TRBJ2-2
ASQGAGELF,TRBV19,TRBJ2-2
ASSLDDPGANVLT,TRBV5-1,TRBJ2-6
ASSPWRRMNTEAF,TRBV5-6,TRBJ1-1
ASSPFTGGGEAF,TRBV27,TRBJ1-1
ASSLLLPGQGKDTQY,TRBV28,TRBJ2-3
ASSFTGYDRQH,TRBV6-1,TRBJ1-5
ASSPLGQGSYEQY,TRBV7-7,TRBJ2-7
ASSLEGSGSYEQY,TRBV7-2,TRBJ2-7
ASSLYNPGGNEKLF,TRBV7-6,TRBJ1-4
ASSRRGQGDEKLF,TRBV19,TRBJ1-4
ASSPTRRGSSNQPQH,TRBV18,TRBJ1-5
ASSYLGGGTYEQY,TRBV7-2,TRBJ2-7
ASSFGYRETQY,TRBV27,TRBJ2-5
ASSLGRGRGPNTGELF,TRBV13,TRBJ2-2
ASSELVRVNTEAF,TRBV6-1,TRBJ1-1
ASSRLLGGQPQH,TRBV18,TRBJ1-5
ASSYRRSGYEQF,TRBV7-6,TRBJ2-1
SVATLRSGYT,TRBV29-1,TRBJ1-2
ASSLSGGRQEQF,TRBV7-3,TRBJ2-1
ASSLVGALYEQY,TRBV5-6,TRBJ2-7
ASSLGQGLGANTEAF,TRBV7-2,TRBJ1-1
ASSQAGGNTEAF,TRBV4-2,TRBJ1-1
ASSIDRGANSYEQY,TRBV19,TRBJ2-7
ASSRAPTGEGAYRTEAF,TRBV11-3,TRBJ1-1
ASNEAWENTIY,TRBV4-2,TRBJ1-3
ASSVDLRGPYGNTEAF,TRBV9,TRBJ1-1
ASKNRAGNYGYT,TRBV27,TRBJ1-2